The 31 T cell receptor beta chains below were found in one sample sequenced in a study of control samples from healthy donors and cancer patients. Clones were read by immunoSEQ multiplex PCR, and TCRdb kept only the in-frame ones, dropping some. The table has more than 95,000 clones, approximately 89% seen once. The sample taken for sequencing was blood. The source of these receptors is a man in his fifties or sixties in good health.

CDR3 in amino acids: CASSESIRTNTEAFF. The DNA of the CDR3 is TGCGCCAGCAGTGAGTCGATTCGGACGAACACTGAAGCTTTCTTT. The chain has TRBV10-2 and TRBJ1-1; D gene uncertain. The CDR3 length is 15 residues. The germline V gene encodes CDR1 WSHSY and CDR2 SAAADI. Trimming took 0 bases from V and 1 from J, leaving 9 bases between them.

V and J are TRBV28 and TRBJ1-5; 10 bases are shared with TRBD1. Germline loops: CDR1 MDHEN, CDR2 SYDVKM. The CDR3 has 16 residues. Unmatched junction bases numbered 7, after V lost 3 bases and J lost 5 bases. This CDR3 is CASSFQGQGVHQPQHF. CDR3 nucleotide sequence: TGTGCCAGCAGTTTCCAAGGACAGGGGGTTCATCAGCCCCAGCATTTT.

CDR3 sequence: CASSFGGLYQPQHF. The CDR3 DNA reads as TGTGCCAGCAGTTTCGGAGGACTGTATCAGCCCCAGCATTTT. The rearrangement joins TRBV6-2 or TRBV6-3 to TRBJ1-5, with no clear D. Trimming took 4 bases from V and 5 from J, leaving 12 bases between them. The CDR3 totals 14 residues. The germline V gene has CDR1 MNHEY and CDR2 SVGEGT.

V gene TRBV9 combines with J gene TRBJ2-1; 10 nucleotides agree with TRBD1. The CDR3 has 19 amino acids. The ends lost 0 bases at V and 6 bases at J; junction bases unmatched: 15. Germline V CDR1 and CDR2: SGDLS, YYNGEE. CDR3 loop: CASSVGGTGAWSAINEQFF. As DNA, the CDR3 is TGTGCCAGCAGCGTAGGTGGGACAGGGGCTTGGTCTGCGATCAATGAGCAGTTCTTC.

The chain is built from TRBV6-5 and TRBJ2-3; TRBD1 agrees at 8 bases. Looked up from germline, CDR1 is MNHEY and CDR2 is SVGAGI. CDR3 length equals 13 residues. J lost 4 bases, V lost 6 bases, and 3 bases had no gene match. The CDR3 region is CASRLQGADTQYF. The CDR3 coding sequence is TGTGCCAGCAGGCTACAGGGGGCAGATACGCAGTATTTT.

The genes are TRBV18 and TRBJ2-3; maybe TRBD1 (6 bases). V was clipped by 4 bases and J by 1 base, with 12 bases between them. From germline, CDR1 is KGHSH and CDR2 LQKENI. This CDR3 is 15 amino acids long. CDR3 loop: CASSHASGGTDTQYF. CDR3 DNA sequence: TGTGCCAGCTCACATGCGTCAGGGGGCACAGATACGCAGTATTTT. The full variable domain, in which reference TRBV18 and TRBJ2-3 provide the parts outside the CDR3, is NAGVMQNPRHLVRRRGQEARLRCSPMKGHSHVYWYRQLPEEGLKFMVYLQKENIIDESGMPKERFSAEFPKEGPSILRIQQVVRGDSAAYFCASSHASGGTDTQYFGPGTRLTVL.

J is TRBJ1-1 and V is TRBV19; no definite D call. Germline V gene data show CDR1 as LNHDA and CDR2 as SQIVND (reference sequence). The CDR3 loop spans 13 amino acids. The V gene lost 9 bases and the J gene lost 1 base, with 12 bases spanning the gap. CDR3 sequence reads: CARGFVPNTEAFF. The CDR3, as DNA: TGTGCCAGGGGGTTTGTTCCGAACACTGAAGCTTTCTTT.

The CDR3 loop is CATRAGGVANQPQHF. As DNA, the CDR3 is TGTGCCACCCGCGCCGGGGGTGTTGCCAACCAGCCCCAGCATTTT. The gene calls are TRBV19 and TRBJ1-5; D is perhaps TRBD1 (5 bases). Germline V lookup: CDR1 LNHDA, CDR2 SQIVND (reference sequence). V was clipped by 10 bases and J by 7 bases, with 23 bases between them. The CDR3 sequence is 15 residues long.

The chain has TRBV28 and TRBJ1-4; 7 nucleotides agree with TRBD1. The ends lost 1 base at V and 8 bases at J; junction bases unmatched: 10. CDR3 length: 16 residues. The germline V gene encodes CDR1 MDHEN and CDR2 SYDVKM. In DNA, the CDR3 is TGTGCCAGCAGTTTATTCGCGACAGGACAGGAAGAAAAACTGTTTTTT. Its translation is CASSLFATGQEEKLFF.

The gene calls are TRBV18 and TRBJ1-4, with a weak D call TRBD1 (6 bases). The CDR3 has 14 amino acids. V lost 6 bases and J 6 bases, leaving 14 bases between the germline ends. The germline gives CDR1 KGHSH, CDR2 LQKENI. This chain's CDR3 is CASSDNRAYEKLFF. DNA for the CDR3: TGTGCCAGCTCCGACAACAGGGCCTATGAAAAACTGTTTTTT.

CDR3 residues: CASSYGTDTQYF. For the CDR3, the DNA is TGTGCCAGCAGTTACGGGACTGATACGCAGTATTTT. This chain joins TRBV6-5 and TRBJ2-3, with D possibly TRBD2 on 6 matching bases. Between the trimmed V and J ends, which lost 2 bases and 6 bases, there was a span of 6 bases. Germline V lookup: CDR1 MNHEY, CDR2 SVGAGI. The CDR3 runs 12 residues.

The J gene is TRBJ2-7, the V gene TRBV27; 8 positions match TRBD1. V lost 3 bases, J lost 3 bases, and 4 bases stayed unmatched. CDR1 and CDR2 from the germline V gene are MNHEY and SMNVEV (reference sequence). The CDR3 is 14 residues long. The CDR3 sequence is CASSFWTGHYEQYF. CDR3 in DNA: TGTGCCAGCAGTTTTTGGACAGGGCACTACGAGCAGTACTTC.

The sample holds a few counts of this clone. Here the CDR3 DNA reads TGTGCCAGCAGTTTCGAGGCAGGGCGCGCCGGGGAGCTGTTTTTT. Its translation is CASSFEAGRAGELFF. V gene TRBV28 combines with J gene TRBJ2-2; possibly TRBD1 for D (5 bases). This CDR3 spans 15 amino acids. Trimming left V 3 bases short and J 6 bases short, with 14 bases between. Germline V gene sequence: CDR1 MDHEN, CDR2 SYDVKM.

The chain joins TRBV20-1 to TRBJ1-5; TRBD1 might be the D (5 bases). This CDR3 contains 14 residues. Trimming cost V 3 bases and J 6 bases, with 15 bases left between them. Germline-derived CDR1 and CDR2 are DFQATT and SNEGSKA (reference sequence). CDR3: CSASIVQGGQPQHF. CDR3 bases: TGCAGTGCTAGTATTGTGCAGGGCGGTCAGCCCCAGCATTTT.

The chain recombines TRBV5-6 with TRBJ1-4; weak D call: TRBD1 (6 bases). Germline CDR1 and CDR2: SGHDT and YYEEEE. Trimming left V 3 bases short and J 7 bases short, with 10 bases between. CDR3 length: 13 amino acids. The CDR3 DNA sequence: TGTGCCAGCAGCTCTTTAGGGGGTGAAAAACTGTTTTTT. Encoded protein: CASSSLGGEKLFF. The full variable domain, in which reference TRBV5-6 and TRBJ1-4 provide the parts outside the CDR3, is DAGVTQSPTHLIKTRGQQVTLRCSPKSGHDTVSWYQQALGQGPQFIFQYYEEEERQRGNFPDRFSGHQFPNYSSELNVNALLLGDSALYLCASSSLGGEKLFFGSGTQLSVL.

This CDR3 reads CASRYRGGAGELFF. In DNA, the CDR3 is TGTGCCAGCAGATACAGGGGTGGGGCCGGGGAGCTGTTTTTT. The chain is built from TRBV28 and TRBJ2-2; 7 bases agree with TRBD1. The V and J ends lost 6 bases and 6 bases, in that order; junction bases with no gene match: 7. Germline loops: CDR1 MDHEN, CDR2 SYDVKM. The CDR3 totals 14 residues. The whole variable domain, filled in from reference TRBV28 and TRBJ2-2, reads DVKVTQSSRYLVKRTGEKVFLECVQDMDHENMFWYRQDPGLGLRLIYFSYDVKMKEKGDIPEGYSVSREKKERFSLILESASTNQTSMYLCASRYRGGAGELFFGEGSRLTVL.

The chain employs TRBV5-1 and TRBJ1-1; 11 positions agree with TRBD1. With V trimmed by 4 bases and J by 4 bases, 6 bases remained unmatched. The germline CDR1 and CDR2 sequences are SGHRS and YFSETQ. The CDR3 consists of 15 residues. CDR3 in DNA: TGCGCCAGCAGCCCTCGGGGACAGGGGGGCACTGAAGCTTTCTTT. It is translated as CASSPRGQGGTEAFF.

The V call is TRBV24-1, the J call TRBJ1-2; D is ambiguous. Trimming pared 3 bases from V and 2 bases from J, leaving 3 bases between. The germline CDR1 and CDR2 sequences are KGHDR and SFDVKD. The CDR3 length is 12 residues. CDR3 sequence reads: CATSDQNYGYTF. CDR3 sequence (DNA): TGTGCCACCAGTGATCAGAACTATGGCTACACCTTC.

Regarding this clone: The limits of the CDR3 on the DNA are not certain, so only TCRdb's listed CDR3 is given. The chain couples TRBV27 to TRBJ1-2; TRBD1 reflects the table's D call only, with no check against the DNA. Ends included, the CDR3 has 15 residues. From germline, CDR1 is MNHEY and CDR2 SMNVEV (reference sequence). The CDR3 loop reads CASSFGTGSNYGYIF.

This clone was seen more than once but under ten times. This rearrangement joins TRBV29-1 to TRBJ1-5, with a possible D match to TRBD1 (6 bases). This CDR3 has 14 amino acids. Trimming shortened V by 4 bases and J by 5 bases, and 15 bases separated the two germline ends. Germline V gene data show CDR1 as SQVTM and CDR2 as ANQGSEA. The CDR3 region is CSVATGSGDQPQHF. The CDR3 DNA reads TGCAGCGTTGCCACAGGGAGCGGCGATCAGCCCCAGCATTTT.

This clone showed up just once. V gene TRBV7-3 combines with J gene TRBJ2-3; 10 bases match TRBD2. The CDR3 is 14 residues long. Unmatched junction bases numbered 1, after V lost 3 bases and J lost 4 bases. The germline gives CDR1 SGHTA, CDR2 FQGTGA. CDR3 region: CASSLGLASDTQYF. As DNA, the CDR3 is TGTGCCAGCAGCTTGGGACTAGCGTCAGATACGCAGTATTTT.

The V call is TRBV5-4, the J call TRBJ1-6; 9 bases are shared with TRBD1. CDR1 is SGHNT and CDR2 is YYREEE in the germline V gene (reference sequence). Trimming removed 1 base from V and 7 bases from J; junction bases left unmatched: 6. The CDR3 is 16 residues long. The CDR3 reads CASSLPGQGVNSPLHF. The CDR3 region has the DNA TGTGCCAGCAGCTTGCCGGGACAGGGAGTAAATTCACCCCTCCACTTT.

The CDR3 protein is CASSLKGGLSYEQYF. The CDR3, as DNA: TGTGCCAGCAGCTTAAAGGGGGGGCTCTCCTACGAGCAGTACTTC. V and J are TRBV7-3 and TRBJ2-7; D perhaps matches TRBD2 (7 bases). Germline CDR1 reads SGHTA; CDR2 reads FQGTGA. This CDR3 has 15 amino acids. V gave up 1 base and J gave up 0 bases, with 10 bases separating them.

The chain is built from TRBV19 and TRBJ2-3, with TRBD2 matching over 7 bases. The CDR3 contains 17 residues. In germline, CDR1 is LNHDA, CDR2 SQIVND (reference sequence). After removal of 5 bases from V and 0 bases from J, the junction contained 11 bases not matched to a gene. CDR3 in DNA: TGTGCCAGTAGTTATCGGGCTAGCGGTATCAGCACAGATACGCAGTATTTT. Protein: CASSYRASGISTDTQYF.

The rearrangement joins TRBV2 to TRBJ1-3, with 7 nucleotides matching TRBD1. Germline lookup yields CDR1 SNHLY and CDR2 FYNNEI. The length of the CDR3 is 15 residues. V was pared by 6 bases and J by 0 bases, with 5 bases of the junction left unmatched. The DNA for the CDR3 is TGTGCCAGCAGCGACCGGGACAGCTCTGGAAACACCATATATTTT. This gives the protein CASSDRDSSGNTIYF.

The V call is TRBV6-5, the J call TRBJ1-3; 7 nucleotides match TRBD1. The germline gives CDR1 MNHEY, CDR2 SVGAGI. CDR3 length: 15 residues. J gave up 0 bases and V 6 bases, and 5 bases lay outside the gene matches. The DNA of the CDR3 is TGTGCCAGCAGATCCGGGACAGCCTCTGGAAACACCATATATTTT. Its protein is CASRSGTASGNTIYF.

V usage is TRBV28 and J usage is TRBJ1-2; D remains ambiguous. The CDR3 loop spans 12 amino acids. Germline V gene data show CDR1 as MDHEN and CDR2 as SYDVKM. Trimming left V 6 bases short and J 4 bases short, with 9 bases between. CDR3 coding DNA: TGTGCCAGCAGCACGACGGTCTATGGCTACACCTTC. Translation gives CASSTTVYGYTF.

The chain links TRBV6-2 or TRBV6-3 to TRBJ2-1; possible D gene TRBD1, 6 bases. Germline V gene data show CDR1 as MNHEY and CDR2 as SVGEGT. This CDR3 has 15 amino acids. Trimming pared 8 bases from V and 4 bases from J, leaving 18 bases between. The CDR3 DNA reads TGTGCCAGCCGTTCCCAGCTGGGGGCTTACAATGAGCAGTTCTTC. This codes for CASRSQLGAYNEQFF.

The chain carries TRBV3-1 (or the pseudogene TRBV3-2) and TRBJ1-5; possible D gene TRBD1, 6 bases. Trimming pared 5 bases from V and 4 bases from J, leaving 12 bases between. This CDR3 comprises 14 residues. Germline assignment: CDR1 LGHDT and CDR2 YNNKEL (reference sequence). The CDR3 DNA is TGTGCCAGCAGCGACGGACAGTTTAATCAGCCCCAGCATTTT. Protein sequence: CASSDGQFNQPQHF.

This rearrangement joins TRBV28 to TRBJ1-3, with 7 bases identical to TRBD1. With V trimmed by 2 bases and J by 3 bases, 4 bases remained unmatched. Germline-derived CDR1 and CDR2 are MDHEN and SYDVKM. This CDR3 comprises 15 residues. Written as DNA, the CDR3 is TGTGCCAGCAGTTTAGCGACAGGGTATGGAAACACCATATATTTT. It specifies CASSLATGYGNTIYF.

The chain is built from TRBV3-1 (or the pseudogene TRBV3-2) and TRBJ2-1, with a possible D match to TRBD1 (6 bases). The CDR3 covers 14 residues. Germline V gene sequence: CDR1 LGHDT, CDR2 YNNKEL (reference sequence). V lost 6 bases and J 12 bases, leaving 21 bases between the germline ends. Here the CDR3 reads CASRQSDPQGWQFF. CDR3 nucleotides: TGTGCCAGCAGACAAAGCGACCCCCAGGGGTGGCAGTTCTTC.